This TCR beta chain derives from a study of beta chain features in type 1 diabetes. Study findings and constraints: In every one of the four CD4+ subsets, TCRB CDR3s were moderately but significantly shorter in Type 1 diabetes patients. TCRB repertoires of naive, central memory and Treg cells appeared more similar among patients than among healthy donors.

Trimming took off 5 bases at V and 0 bases at J, with 22 bases between the two ends. CDR3 length: 18 amino acids. Looked up from germline, CDR1 is SGHTA and CDR2 is FQGTGA. The table lists this clone with a few counts. Its antigen remains unidentified. Sequencing targeted expressed TCRB transcripts, as all isolated RNA had been reverse transcribed. Read counts averaged approximately 3.3 million for samples of naive, central memory and regulatory T cells. Some clones are missing from TCRdb's copy, which holds only in-frame ones; the method was immunoSEQ multiplex PCR. The sample gives roughly 100,000 clones, roughly 28% of which show up once; 0.5% to 0.55% is in the top ten. Central memory, naive, regulatory and stem cell-like memory CD4+ cells were sorted by CD45RO/CCR7/CD25/CD127/CD95/CD27. Each sorted fraction was over 95% pure.

The sample was central memory CD4+ T cells from blood. The sequence came from a woman between 18 and 29 years old with type 1 diabetes. The gene calls are TRBV7-3 and TRBJ1-1; D remains ambiguous. Here the CDR3 reads CASSPKPGSPSMNTEAFF. The DNA of the CDR3 is TGTGCCAGCAGCCCTAAACCGGGTTCCCCCTCCATGAACACTGAAGCTTTCTTT.